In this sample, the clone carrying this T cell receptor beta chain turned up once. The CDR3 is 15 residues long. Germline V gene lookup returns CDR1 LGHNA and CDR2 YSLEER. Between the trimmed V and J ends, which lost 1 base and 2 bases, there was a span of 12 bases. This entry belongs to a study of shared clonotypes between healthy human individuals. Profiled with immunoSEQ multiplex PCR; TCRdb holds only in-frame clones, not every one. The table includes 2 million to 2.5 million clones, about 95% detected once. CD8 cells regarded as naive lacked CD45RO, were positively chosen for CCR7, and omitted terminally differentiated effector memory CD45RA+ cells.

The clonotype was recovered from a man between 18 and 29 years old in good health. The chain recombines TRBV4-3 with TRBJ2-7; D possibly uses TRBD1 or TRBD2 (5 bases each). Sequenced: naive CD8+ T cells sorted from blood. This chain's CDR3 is CASSQVFGAPYEQYF. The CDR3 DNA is TGCGCCAGCAGCCAAGTTTTCGGGGCCCCCTACGAGCAGTACTTC.